These 32 T cell receptor beta chains originate from one sample sequenced in a study of long-term antiretroviral therapy in people with HIV. Assay version v3.0 of immunoSEQ was used, and it was run at survey level. Sequenced by immunoSEQ multiplex PCR; TCRdb stores in-frame clones only, minus some. The sample gives 15,000 to 20,000 clones, around 80% of which show up once; roughly a sixth is in the top ten. The sequencing used unsorted PBMCs, collected 0.6 years after starting antiretroviral therapy. These receptors were taken from a woman aged 18-29 years with HIV.

This chain connects TRBV7-2 to TRBJ2-7; D is uncertain. CDR1 and CDR2 (germline): SGHTA, FQGNSA. With 1 base removed from V and 4 bases from J, the gap between germline ends came to 8 bases. The CDR3 is made up of 13 amino acids. CDR3 in DNA: TGTGCCAGCAGCTTAGTGAACAGATACGAGCAGTACTTC. This translates into CASSLVNRYEQYF. The whole variable domain, filled in from reference TRBV7-2 and TRBJ2-7, reads GAGVSQSPSNKVTEKGKDVELRCDPISGHTALYWYRQSLGQGLEFLIYFQGNSAPDKSGLPSDRFSAERTGGSVSTLTIQRTQQEDSAVYLCASSLVNRYEQYFGPGTRLTVT.

The table lists this clone with a few counts. The genes are TRBV5-1 and TRBJ1-3; D perhaps matches TRBD1 (5 bases). Germline CDR1 reads SGHRS; CDR2 reads YFSETQ. V lost 4 bases, J lost 0 bases, and 8 bases lay in between. There are 14 residues in the CDR3. CDR3 amino acids: CASSPQDSGNTIYF. CDR3 bases: TGCGCCAGCAGCCCACAGGACTCTGGAAACACCATATATTTT.

A few counts support this clone. V and J are TRBV6-1 and TRBJ1-2; TRBD1 is a possible D gene (5 bases). Deletions cut 7 bases from V and 8 bases from J, with 17 bases between. Germline V gives CDR1 MNHNS, CDR2 SASEGT. The CDR3 is 13 amino acids. The CDR3 coding sequence is TGTGCCAGCAATCCGATAGGGGTTAACGGCTACACCTTC. It encodes CASNPIGVNGYTF.

The chain is built from TRBV5-4 and TRBJ1-5; tentative D call: TRBD1 (5 bases). Trimming left V 3 bases short and J 5 bases short, with 18 bases between. Germline CDR1 SGHNT, CDR2 YYREEE (reference sequence). The CDR3 spans 16 residues. CDR3: CASSSLFGGMHQPQHF. In DNA, the CDR3 is TGTGCCAGCAGCTCGCTTTTTGGGGGTATGCATCAGCCCCAGCATTTT.

This chain joins TRBV10-1 and TRBJ1-2; D is unresolved. CDR3 length equals 13 residues. V was shortened by 4 bases and J by 2 bases, with 8 bases between the two germline ends. Germline V CDR1 and CDR2: WNHNN, SYGVQD (reference sequence). In DNA form, the CDR3 reads TGCGCCAGCAGTGCGAAGGAAAACTATGGCTACACCTTC. It is translated as CASSAKENYGYTF.

The chain employs TRBV19 and TRBJ1-2, with D tentatively TRBD1 (5 bases). This CDR3 contains 16 residues. Looked up from germline, CDR1 is LNHDA and CDR2 is SQIVND (reference sequence). V lost 6 bases to trimming and J lost 2 bases, with 19 bases between them. Written as DNA, the CDR3 is TGTGCCAGTAGCCGAAACCGGGACGGAAAGAACTATGGCTACACCTTC. This sequence encodes CASSRNRDGKNYGYTF. The full variable domain, rest sourced from reference TRBV19 and TRBJ1-2, is DGGITQSPKYLFRKEGQNVTLSCEQNLNHDAMYWYRQDPGQGLRLIYYSQIVNDFQKGDIAEGYSVSREKKESFPLTVTSAQKNPTAFYLCASSRNRDGKNYGYTFGSGTRLTVV.

The J gene is TRBJ2-2, the V gene TRBV18, with a possible D match to TRBD1 (5 bases). Trimming left V 0 bases short and J 3 bases short, with 8 bases between. This CDR3 has 15 amino acids. Germline CDR1 and CDR2: KGHSH and LQKENI. The CDR3 coding sequence is TGTGCCAGCTCACCACCTCTAGGGGACACCGGGGAGCTGTTTTTT. Protein: CASSPPLGDTGELFF.

The J gene is TRBJ2-3, the V gene TRBV4-2; maybe TRBD2 (5 bases). Per germline, CDR1 LGHNA and CDR2 YNFKEQ. This CDR3 region has 14 residues. With 0 bases removed from V and 5 bases from J, the gap between germline ends came to 9 bases. CDR3 in amino acids: CASSQEAAGDTQYF. The CDR3 bases are TGTGCCAGCAGCCAAGAGGCGGCGGGAGATACGCAGTATTTT.

This chain links TRBV5-1 with TRBJ1-2, with 7 bases matching TRBD1. The V gene end was trimmed by 0 bases and the J gene end by 5 bases; junction bases not matched to a gene: 4. Germline V gene sequence: CDR1 SGHRS, CDR2 YFSETQ. The CDR3 spans 14 residues. The CDR3 loop reads CASSLGDRPYGYTF. The CDR3 DNA reads as TGCGCCAGCAGCTTGGGGGACAGACCATATGGCTACACCTTC.

The chain has TRBV25-1 and TRBJ1-2; D call uncertain. CDR3 length: 16 residues. The germline V gene has CDR1 MGHDK and CDR2 SYGVNS. V lost 2 bases and J lost 4, with 17 bases in between. CDR3 residues: CASSEGYGTPPYGYTF. As DNA, the CDR3 is TGTGCCAGCAGTGAAGGATACGGAACTCCACCCTATGGCTACACCTTC.

The V and J genes are TRBV5-1 and TRBJ1-1; D unresolved. There are 14 residues in the CDR3. The ends were cut back, 4 bases at V and 7 bases at J, with 17 bases in the middle. Germline CDR1 and CDR2: SGHRS and YFSETQ. The CDR3: CASSLLPGHFEAFF. The CDR3 DNA follows: TGCGCCAGCAGCCTTTTGCCCGGGCATTTTGAAGCTTTCTTT.

This clone came up a few times. This rearrangement joins TRBV19 to TRBJ1-5; D is undetermined. Germline assignment: CDR1 LNHDA and CDR2 SQIVND (reference sequence). This CDR3 comprises 13 residues. V was trimmed by 5 bases and J by 7 bases, leaving 12 bases between them. This chain's CDR3 is CASSARSWQPQHF. Written as DNA, the CDR3 is TGTGCCAGTAGTGCCCGTAGTTGGCAGCCCCAGCATTTT. Looking up the rest from reference TRBV19 and TRBJ1-5 gives the full variable domain: DGGITQSPKYLFRKEGQNVTLSCEQNLNHDAMYWYRQDPGQGLRLIYYSQIVNDFQKGDIAEGYSVSREKKESFPLTVTSAQKNPTAFYLCASSARSWQPQHFGDGTRLSIL.

This chain connects TRBV4-1 to TRBJ1-5; the D is unclear. Looked up from germline, CDR1 is MGHRA and CDR2 is YSYEKL. Trimming stripped 0 bases from V and 7 bases from J, with 16 bases between. The CDR3 sequence is 16 residues long. The CDR3 bases are TGCGCCAGCAGCCAAGATCCGCCACCGTCGAGGCAGCCCCAGCATTTT. Its translation: CASSQDPPPSRQPQHF.

The table lists this clone with a few counts. The chain links TRBV20-1 to TRBJ1-4; D is ambiguous. Deletions cut 0 bases from V and 7 bases from J, with 0 bases between. There are 10 residues in the CDR3. Germline CDR1 is DFQATT and CDR2 is SNEGSKA (reference sequence). For the CDR3, the DNA is TGCAGTGCTAGAGATGAAAAACTGTTTTTT. Translated, it gives CSARDEKLFF.

The chain joins TRBV19 to TRBJ2-5, with 7 bases identical to TRBD2. The CDR3 totals 16 residues. Germline V gives CDR1 LNHDA, CDR2 SQIVND (reference sequence). V dropped 3 bases and J dropped 1; count of bases not matched to a gene: 8. The CDR3 reads CASSIGSGPGQETQYF. For the CDR3, the DNA is TGTGCCAGTAGTATTGGTAGCGGGCCGGGCCAAGAGACCCAGTACTTC.

This chain joins TRBV28 and TRBJ1-2, with D tentatively TRBD1 (5 bases). Germline V gene sequence: CDR1 MDHEN, CDR2 SYDVKM. The length of the CDR3 is 11 residues. CDR3 region: CAAGRDYGYTF. CDR3 sequence (DNA): TGTGCAGCGGGCAGGGACTATGGCTACACCTTC.

V and J are TRBV5-8 and TRBJ1-3; D uncertain. The germline V and J ends were trimmed by 4 bases and 4 bases, with 9 bases remaining between them. This CDR3 is built from 13 residues. Germline assignment: CDR1 SGHTS and CDR2 YDEGEE. The CDR3 is CASSDETGNTIYF. The CDR3 DNA sequence: TGTGCCAGCAGCGACGAAACAGGAAACACCATATATTTT.

This chain joins TRBV11-1 and TRBJ2-2; no clear D. The germline gives CDR1 SGHAT, CDR2 FQDESV (reference sequence). Trimming removed 2 bases at V and 5 bases at J, with 6 bases between. This CDR3 contains 13 residues. CDR3 DNA sequence: TGTGCCAGCAGCTTAAGTTTTACCGGGGAGCTGTTTTTT. Its protein is CASSLSFTGELFF.

The chain combines TRBV6-5 with TRBJ1-2, with D uncertain. CDR3 size: 15 residues. V was cut by 6 bases and J by 4 bases, with 18 bases left in between. CDR1 MNHEY and CDR2 SVGAGI come from the germline V gene. For the CDR3, the DNA is TGTGCCAGCAGGCCCAAGGTATTGGCCTCCTATGGCTACACCTTC. The encoded protein is CASRPKVLASYGYTF.

V usage is TRBV9 and J usage is TRBJ2-3; D is possibly TRBD2 (6 bases). There are 16 residues in the CDR3. Trimming stripped 3 bases from V and 0 bases from J, with 14 bases between. Germline values: CDR1 SGDLS, CDR2 YYNGEE. The CDR3 nucleotides read TGTGCCAGCAGCGCCCGGGACTCCCGTAGCACAGATACGCAGTATTTT. Translated: CASSARDSRSTDTQYF.

The V gene is TRBV9, the J gene TRBJ2-7; possibly TRBD2 for D (5 bases). The germline V gene encodes CDR1 SGDLS and CDR2 YYNGEE. V was cut by 7 bases and J by 0 bases, with 11 bases left in between. The CDR3 loop spans 13 amino acids. This CDR3 reads CASPPGVSYEQYF. The CDR3 DNA reads TGTGCCAGCCCCCCCGGGGTCTCCTACGAGCAGTACTTC.

The CDR3 reads CASRTTGGAEAAGYTF. CDR3 in DNA: TGTGCCAGCCGCACGACCGGGGGCGCGGAGGCGGCTGGCTACACCTTC. The chain uses TRBV25-1 and TRBJ1-2; D is perhaps TRBD1 (6 bases). Trimming removed 8 bases from V and 7 bases from J, with 26 bases in between. The CDR3 spans 16 residues. The germline CDR1 and CDR2 sequences are MGHDK and SYGVNS.

The CDR3 loop is CASSLVAGQRDTQYF. The CDR3 nucleotides are TGTGCCAGCAGTTTGGTGGCAGGGCAACGAGATACGCAGTATTTT. The chain joins TRBV27 to TRBJ2-3; D possibly corresponds to TRBD1 (5 bases). In germline, CDR1 is MNHEY, CDR2 SMNVEV (reference sequence). The CDR3 spans 15 residues. The V and J ends lost 3 bases and 5 bases respectively, with 15 bases between them.

The chain employs TRBV5-4 and TRBJ1-2; D unclear. The CDR3 has 14 amino acids. V was trimmed by 1 base and J by 1 base, leaving 8 bases between them. The germline V gene encodes CDR1 SGHNT and CDR2 YYREEE (reference sequence). CDR3: CASSLSGINYGYTF. DNA of the CDR3: TGTGCCAGCAGCTTGTCGGGGATTAACTATGGCTACACCTTC. Combining the CDR3 with reference TRBV5-4 and TRBJ1-2 gives the whole variable domain ETGVTQSPTHLIKTRGQQVTLRCSSQSGHNTVSWYQQALGQGPQFIFQYYREEENGRGNFPPRFSGLQFPNYSSELNVNALELDDSALYLCASSLSGINYGYTFGSGTRLTVV.

This chain links TRBV9 with TRBJ2-3, with a possible D match to TRBD1 (5 bases). Trimming removed 5 bases at V and 14 bases at J, with 15 bases between. The CDR3 length is 11 residues. From germline, CDR1 is SGDLS and CDR2 YYNGEE. The CDR3 nucleotides read TGTGCCAGCAGTGGGGCCATCTCGCCGTATTTT. This codes for CASSGAISPYF.

CDR3 loop: CAWSLGAKDQPQHF. The CDR3 DNA follows: TGTGCCTGGAGTTTAGGGGCTAAAGATCAGCCCCAGCATTTT. The chain carries TRBV30 and TRBJ1-5; perhaps TRBD1 as D (5 bases). Germline loops: CDR1 GTSNPN, CDR2 SVGIG (reference sequence). The CDR3 has 14 residues. Trimming cost V 2 bases and J 5 bases, with 13 bases left between them.

The J gene is TRBJ2-5, the V gene TRBV7-3, with D maybe TRBD2 (5 bases). The CDR3 is made up of 16 amino acids. CDR1 is SGHTA and CDR2 is FQGTGA in the germline V gene. V dropped 5 bases and J dropped 3 bases, with 19 bases sitting between them. CDR3 DNA: TGTGCCAGCAGCCCCGGCCTAGGACTTAGGGAAGAGACCCAGTACTTC. Translating it yields CASSPGLGLREETQYF. Together with reference TRBV7-3 and TRBJ2-5, the CDR3 gives the full variable domain: GAGVSQTPSNKVTEKGKYVELRCDPISGHTALYWYRQSLGQGPEFLIYFQGTGAADDSGLPNDRFFAVRPEGSVSTLKIQRTERGDSAVYLCASSPGLGLREETQYFGPGTRLLVL.

The CDR3, as DNA: TGTGCCAGCAGTCCTTACCGACAGTCAACCGGGGAGCTGTTTTTT. Amino acids: CASSPYRQSTGELFF. This rearrangement joins TRBV6-5 to TRBJ2-2; TRBD1 might be the D (5 bases). Germline V gives CDR1 MNHEY, CDR2 SVGAGI. The CDR3 spans 15 residues. Trimming shortened V by 5 bases and J by 5 bases, and 15 bases separated the two germline ends.

The CDR3 nucleotides read TGCGCCAGCAGCCAGAACCAGCACCGAGGGACCTACGAGCAGTACTTC. It specifies CASSQNQHRGTYEQYF. V gene TRBV4-1 combines with J gene TRBJ2-7; a weak D match, TRBD2 (5 bases). Germline lookup yields CDR1 MGHRA and CDR2 YSYEKL. The CDR3 is made up of 16 amino acids. V lost 3 bases and J 2 bases, leaving 17 bases between the germline ends.

CDR3 nucleotides: TGTGCCAGTAGCACTGAGTGGCGGGCGCAGTATTTT. This encodes CASSTEWRAQYF. The V and J genes are TRBV19 and TRBJ2-3; D is possibly TRBD2 (5 bases). Germline CDR1 is LNHDA and CDR2 is SQIVND (reference sequence). Trimming removed 6 bases from V and 10 bases from J, with 14 bases in between. The CDR3 spans 12 residues.

The V call is TRBV7-9, the J call TRBJ1-3; no clear D gene. CDR1 is SEHNR and CDR2 is FQNEAQ in the germline V gene (reference sequence). CDR3 length equals 13 residues. Trimming shortened V by 3 bases and J by 0 bases, and 3 bases separated the two germline ends. CDR3 nucleotides: TGTGCCAGCAGCTTGGCCTCTGGAAACACCATATATTTT. This codes for CASSLASGNTIYF. The entire variable domain, with the rest obtained from reference TRBV7-9 and TRBJ1-3, is as follows: DTGVSQNPRHKITKRGQNVTFRCDPISEHNRLYWYRQTLGQGPEFLTYFQNEAQLEKSRLLSDRFSAERPKGSFSTLEIQRTEQGDSAMYLCASSLASGNTIYFGEGSWLTVV.

A single count supports this clone. The V and J genes are TRBV28 and TRBJ2-3; D unclear. Deletions cut 2 bases from V and 2 bases from J, with 8 bases between. CDR1 and CDR2 from the germline V gene are MDHEN and SYDVKM. The CDR3 is made up of 14 amino acids. CDR3 region: CASSLESSTDTQYF. CDR3 bases: TGTGCCAGCAGTTTAGAGTCATCCACAGATACGCAGTATTTT. The whole variable domain, remainder taken from reference TRBV28 and TRBJ2-3, is DVKVTQSSRYLVKRTGEKVFLECVQDMDHENMFWYRQDPGLGLRLIYFSYDVKMKEKGDIPEGYSVSREKKERFSLILESASTNQTSMYLCASSLESSTDTQYFGPGTRLTVL.